These 16 T cell receptor beta chains share one sample of origin, sequenced in a study of human T cells and chemical hapten exposure. As to time point: patch test 3, about 24 weeks after DPC sensitization. Treatment described: therapeutic diphenylcyclopropenone sensitization with weekly scalp DPC. TCRdb processed the RACE reads anew with MiXCR; each CDR3 protein has one entry. The sample includes around 200,000 distinct CDR3 sequences, 24% of them seen just once. Sequences were derived from whole blood, sampled in connection with sensitization to the hapten diphenylcyclopropenone (DPC). These receptors all stem from a woman between 40 and 50 years old with alopecia areata. Some clones in this sample may be carry-over from other donors' samples.

This clonotype showed up just once. This chain joins TRBV12-3 or TRBV12-4 and TRBJ2-2; 7 bases agree with TRBD1. V shed 6 bases and J 7 bases; nucleotides not matched to a gene: 11. CDR3 length: 15 amino acids. The chain's CDR3 is CASSKQGSFGGELFF. The CDR3 coding sequence is TGTGCCAGCAGCAAACAGGGGTCTTTCGGCGGGGAGCTGTTTTTT.

This clonotype was detected only a few times. The chain uses TRBV2 and TRBJ1-5; D is uncertain. The CDR3 contains 14 residues. CDR1 is SNHLY, CDR2 FYNNEI, per germline. Trimming took off 1 base at V and 5 bases at J, with 9 bases between the two ends. DNA of the CDR3: TGTGCCAGCAGTGAAGACCGTCTCCATCAGCCCCAGCATTTT. It codes for CASSEDRLHQPQHF.

This clonotype came up a few times. V usage is TRBV5-1 and J usage is TRBJ1-1; D gene ambiguous. V was clipped by 0 bases and J by 1 base, with 7 bases between them. This CDR3 is built from 14 residues. The germline CDR1 and CDR2 sequences are SGHRS and YFSETQ. The CDR3 sequence: CASSLAGPNTEAFF. The CDR3 bases are TGCGCCAGCAGCTTGGCAGGACCGAACACTGAAGCTTTCTTT. The entire variable domain, with the rest obtained from reference TRBV5-1 and TRBJ1-1, is as follows: KAGVTQTPRYLIKTRGQQVTLSCSPISGHRSVSWYQQTPGQGLQFLFEYFSETQRNKGNFPGRFSGRQFSNSRSEMNVSTLELGDSALYLCASSLAGPNTEAFFGQGTRLTVV.

This clonotype turned up a few times. V gene TRBV28 combines with J gene TRBJ2-2; D gene uncertain. The ends were cut back, 4 bases at V and 9 bases at J, with 9 bases in the middle. The CDR3 totals 12 residues. The germline gives CDR1 MDHEN, CDR2 SYDVKM. Written as DNA, the CDR3 is TGTGCCAGCAGTTCTGGGTCCTGGGAGCTGTTTTTT. This gives the protein CASSSGSWELFF. Using reference TRBV28 and TRBJ2-2 for the parts outside the CDR3, the full variable domain is DVKVTQSSRYLVKRTGEKVFLECVQDMDHENMFWYRQDPGLGLRLIYFSYDVKMKEKGDIPEGYSVSREKKERFSLILESASTNQTSMYLCASSSGSWELFFGEGSRLTVL.

This clonotype has a handful of counts. This sequence joins TRBV25-1 and TRBJ2-7, with TRBD1 matching over 7 bases. CDR1 MGHDK and CDR2 SYGVNS come from the germline V gene. After removal of 6 bases from V and 5 bases from J, the junction contained 10 bases not matched to a gene. This CDR3 contains 14 residues. As DNA, the CDR3 is TGTGCCAGCAGAGAGACAGGGTCAGGGAACGAGCAGTACTTC. It specifies CASRETGSGNEQYF.

This clonotype was picked up a small number of times. The genes are TRBV20-1 and TRBJ2-1, with 11 positions matching TRBD2. J was trimmed by 2 bases and V by 3 bases; bases with no gene match: 6. Germline V gene lookup returns CDR1 DFQATT and CDR2 SNEGSKA (reference sequence). This CDR3 contains 16 residues. The CDR3 DNA reads as TGCAGTGCTAGCGGTATAGCGGGAGGGCCCTACAATGAGCAGTTCTTC. It yields the protein CSASGIAGGPYNEQFF.

The CDR3 DNA sequence: TGTGCCAGCAGTTTCGAAGGGTTCAGAACTGAAGCTTTCTTT. Amino acids: CASSFEGFRTEAFF. The rearrangement links TRBV12-3 or TRBV12-4 to TRBJ1-1; unclear D gene. This CDR3 has 14 residues. The germline V and J ends were trimmed by 3 bases and 5 bases, with 13 bases remaining between them.

This clonotype was seen at least ten times. This chain links TRBV28 with TRBJ2-1, with 7 nucleotides matching TRBD2. V trimming: 8 bases; J trimming: 4 bases; junction bases outside the gene matches: 11. The CDR3 totals 15 residues. In germline, CDR1 is MDHEN, CDR2 SYDVKM. The CDR3 nucleotides are TGTGCCAGCGGCTGGGGGGAGGGCCTTTACAATGAGCAGTTCTTC. Translating it yields CASGWGEGLYNEQFF.

This clonotype was recorded many times. The chain combines TRBV6-2 or TRBV6-3 with TRBJ2-2; D gene ambiguous. CDR1 and CDR2 (germline): MNHEY, SVGEGT. The CDR3 runs 12 residues. Trimming pared 5 bases from V and 7 bases from J, leaving 8 bases between. CDR3 residues: CASSKEVGELFF. The CDR3 DNA reads TGTGCCAGCAGTAAAGAGGTCGGGGAGCTGTTTTTT.

This chain uses TRBV29-1 with TRBJ1-1, with no clear D. The germline CDR1 and CDR2 sequences are SQVTM and ANQGSEA. V dropped 6 bases and J dropped 1 base, with 24 bases sitting between them. The CDR3 sequence is 17 residues long. This CDR3 is CSVTLDGGTLRNTEAFF. DNA for the CDR3: TGCAGCGTCACGCTCGATGGAGGTACTTTGAGGAACACTGAAGCTTTCTTT.

The chain combines TRBV20-1 with TRBJ1-6, with no clear D. This CDR3 comprises 16 residues. Trimming cost V 1 base and J 9 bases, with 19 bases left between them. Germline V lookup: CDR1 DFQATT, CDR2 SNEGSKA (reference sequence). The CDR3 sequence is CSARAQAAGSFSPLHF. In DNA, the CDR3 is TGCAGTGCTAGAGCCCAGGCCGCGGGATCCTTTTCACCCCTCCACTTT.

This clonotype was detected only a few times. This chain connects TRBV20-1 to TRBJ2-7; 12 nucleotides match TRBD2. J gave up 7 bases and V 0 bases, and 7 bases lay outside the gene matches. The CDR3 has 15 residues. Germline V gives CDR1 DFQATT, CDR2 SNEGSKA (reference sequence). In DNA, the CDR3 is TGCAGTGCTAGAGACCGACTAGCGGGAGCGGGAGAGCAGTACTTC. Amino acids: CSARDRLAGAGEQYF.

There are many counts of this clonotype. CDR3: CATSRAGQGYNSPLHF. The CDR3 DNA sequence: TGTGCCACCAGCAGAGCGGGACAGGGGTATAATTCACCCCTCCACTTT. J is TRBJ1-6 and V is TRBV15, with TRBD1 identical over 10 bases. This CDR3 has 16 amino acids. Germline CDR1 and CDR2: LNHNV and YYDKDF (reference sequence). V shed 1 base and J 4 bases; nucleotides not matched to a gene: 1.

Only a few counts were recorded for this clonotype. The chain is built from TRBV6-2 or TRBV6-3 and TRBJ2-2; TRBD2 matches 9 bases. Trimming cost V 2 bases and J 3 bases; bases outside gene matches: 7. In germline, CDR1 is MNHEY, CDR2 SVGEGT. This CDR3 has 17 residues. In DNA, the CDR3 is TGTGCCAGCAGTTACCGCAGAGCGGGAGGTGACACCGGGGAGCTGTTTTTT. Its protein is CASSYRRAGGDTGELFF.

This clonotype was seen only a few times. This rearrangement joins TRBV9 to TRBJ2-2; TRBD1 might be the D (6 bases). Trimming pared 2 bases from V and 5 bases from J, leaving 16 bases between. From germline, CDR1 is SGDLS and CDR2 YYNGEE. This CDR3 has 16 residues. The CDR3 reads CASSVAGRRGTGELFF. Here the CDR3 DNA reads TGTGCCAGCAGCGTTGCAGGGAGAAGGGGGACCGGGGAGCTGTTTTTT.

The chain recombines TRBV29-1 with TRBJ2-5; D is ambiguous. Germline V CDR1 and CDR2: SQVTM, ANQGSEA. With 3 bases removed from V and 2 bases from J, the gap between germline ends came to 10 bases. The CDR3 runs to 13 residues. The CDR3 sequence: CSVDGPQQETQYF. In DNA form, the CDR3 reads TGCAGCGTTGATGGTCCCCAGCAAGAGACCCAGTACTTC.